These 23 T cell receptor beta chains originate from one sample sequenced in a study of blood T cell repertoires in COVID-19. Generated by immunoSEQ multiplex PCR, the TCRdb table keeps only in-frame clones and is missing some. The sample has roughly 400,000 clones, about 90% seen once. The sample comprised PBMCs or T cells enriched from blood (not recorded which). These TCRs come from a woman aged 25 to 39 who had recovered from COVID-19.

The J gene is TRBJ1-4, the V gene TRBV2; D is undetermined. The CDR3 is 15 residues long. Germline assignment: CDR1 SNHLY and CDR2 FYNNEI. The V and J ends lost 2 bases and 0 bases respectively, with 7 bases between them. As DNA, the CDR3 is TGTGCCAGCAGTGAACTTCGTGCAACTAATGAAAAACTGTTTTTT. Its protein product is CASSELRATNEKLFF.

V is TRBV7-8 and J is TRBJ1-1; D is possibly TRBD1 (6 bases). The CDR3 contains 13 residues. The germline V gene has CDR1 SGHVS and CDR2 FQNEAQ. V was cut by 5 bases and J by 6 bases, with 13 bases left in between. For the CDR3, the DNA is TGTGCCAGCAGCGGCTACAGGGCGGCTGAAGCTTTCTTT. Residues: CASSGYRAAEAFF.

The chain is built from TRBV2 and TRBJ2-7; 8 positions agree with TRBD1. The ends lost 7 bases at V and 4 bases at J; junction bases unmatched: 9. The CDR3 is 14 amino acids. Per the germline V gene, CDR1 is SNHLY and CDR2 is FYNNEI. CDR3 DNA sequence: TGTGCCAGCAAGGGCAGGGGGCTCGAATACGAGCAGTACTTC. Its translation is CASKGRGLEYEQYF.

This chain uses TRBV18 with TRBJ1-6; tentative D call: TRBD1 (6 bases). The V gene's germline CDR1 is KGHSH and CDR2 LQKENI. The CDR3 consists of 16 residues. V lost 1 base and J lost 7, with 14 bases in between. The CDR3 DNA reads TGTGCCAGCTCACCACAGGAACAGGGTCGGAATTCACCCCTCCACTTT. This gives the protein CASSPQEQGRNSPLHF.

The chain joins TRBV4-1 to TRBJ2-3; TRBD2 matches 8 bases. The V segment lost 6 bases and the J segment 1 base; nucleotides outside the gene matches: 9. Germline values: CDR1 MGHRA, CDR2 YSYEKL. This CDR3 has 16 amino acids. In DNA, the CDR3 is TGCGCCAGCAGACGAGAGGGCGGGGGGCGCACAGATACGCAGTATTTT. Amino acids: CASRREGGGRTDTQYF.

The CDR3 bases are TGTGCCAGCAGTTTATACGACAGAAATCAGCCCCAGCATTTT. It yields the protein CASSLYDRNQPQHF. The rearrangement links TRBV28 to TRBJ1-5, with a possible D match to TRBD1 (5 bases). This CDR3 spans 14 amino acids. The germline CDR1 and CDR2 sequences are MDHEN and SYDVKM. V lost 1 base, J lost 4 bases, and 8 bases lay in between.

The V gene is TRBV27, the J gene TRBJ1-2, with no clear D. The CDR3 totals 15 residues. Germline V gene sequence: CDR1 MNHEY, CDR2 SMNVEV (reference sequence). Trimming left V 0 bases short and J 3 bases short, with 11 bases between. DNA for the CDR3: TGTGCCAGCAGTTTATCGTGGCAGGACTACTATGGCTACACCTTC. This gives the protein CASSLSWQDYYGYTF.

V usage is TRBV9 and J usage is TRBJ1-2; perhaps TRBD1 as D (5 bases). Trimming took 4 bases from V and 6 from J, leaving 28 bases between them. This CDR3 is 18 amino acids long. The germline V gene encodes CDR1 SGDLS and CDR2 YYNGEE. This CDR3 reads CASSLEWRGRDLGDGYTF. The CDR3 region has the DNA TGTGCCAGCAGCCTGGAGTGGCGGGGCAGGGACCTTGGGGATGGCTACACCTTC.

This sequence joins TRBV11-3 and TRBJ2-1; 9 nucleotides line up with TRBD1. The germline CDR1 and CDR2 sequences are SGHNT and YENEEA. The ends lost 6 bases at V and 5 bases at J; junction bases unmatched: 5. The CDR3 has 14 residues. The CDR3 here is CASSLQGANNEQFF. CDR3 in DNA: TGTGCCAGCAGTCTACAGGGGGCCAACAATGAGCAGTTCTTC.

V is TRBV7-9 and J is TRBJ1-3; D not certain. V was cut by 8 bases and J by 0 bases, with 8 bases left in between. CDR1 and CDR2 (germline): SEHNR, FQNEAQ (reference sequence). The CDR3 is 13 residues long. The CDR3 region has the DNA TGTGCCAGCGTCGGGAGCTCTGGAAACACCATATATTTT. Residues: CASVGSSGNTIYF. The complete variable domain, with remaining parts taken from reference TRBV7-9 and TRBJ1-3, reads DTGVSQNPRHKITKRGQNVTFRCDPISEHNRLYWYRQTLGQGPEFLTYFQNEAQLEKSRLLSDRFSAERPKGSFSTLEIQRTEQGDSAMYLCASVGSSGNTIYFGEGSWLTVV.

CDR3 amino acids: CAWSLLRSPNTGELFF. The CDR3, as DNA: TGTGCCTGGAGCCTCCTTCGTTCCCCGAACACCGGGGAGCTGTTTTTT. The rearrangement links TRBV30 to TRBJ2-2, with D unclear. CDR1 is GTSNPN, CDR2 SVGIG, per germline (reference sequence). The CDR3 runs 16 residues. Between the trimmed V and J ends, which lost 3 bases and 0 bases, there was a span of 14 bases.

The V and J genes are TRBV12-3 or TRBV12-4 and TRBJ1-5; 9 bases map to TRBD1. The CDR3 consists of 13 residues. Trimming took 5 bases from V and 11 from J; bases not matched to a gene: 7. Written as DNA, the CDR3 is TGTGCCAGCAGTGACAGGGGGACTATGTCCCAGCATTTT. Residues: CASSDRGTMSQHF.

The rearrangement joins TRBV7-9 to TRBJ2-3; 9 bases fit TRBD2. The V gene end was trimmed by 7 bases and the J gene end by 5 bases; junction bases not matched to a gene: 10. The CDR3 is 15 amino acids. The germline CDR1 and CDR2 sequences are SEHNR and FQNEAQ (reference sequence). Here the CDR3 DNA reads TGTGCCAGCACGAGCGGGAGGACAGGCTTAGATACGCAGTATTTT. Translated: CASTSGRTGLDTQYF.

The chain couples TRBV28 to TRBJ1-1; D unclear. Trimming pared 4 bases from V and 0 bases from J, leaving 3 bases between. CDR3 length equals 12 residues. The germline V gene encodes CDR1 MDHEN and CDR2 SYDVKM. The CDR3, as DNA: TGTGCCAGCAGTTCTGTGAACACTGAAGCTTTCTTT. Translating it yields CASSSVNTEAFF.

The CDR3 DNA is TGTGCCAGCAGCAGACAGGGTCTCGAAGAGCAGTACTTC. Translation: CASSRQGLEEQYF. V and J are TRBV6-5 and TRBJ2-7, with 7 bases that match TRBD1. Germline V gives CDR1 MNHEY, CDR2 SVGAGI. Trimming cost V 6 bases and J 7 bases; bases outside gene matches: 9. The CDR3 totals 13 residues.

The CDR3 loop is CASSLVQGFLLNTNSPLHF. CDR3 sequence (DNA): TGTGCCAGCAGCTTAGTTCAGGGGTTTCTCCTCAATACAAATTCACCCCTCCACTTT. The V gene is TRBV7-9, the J gene TRBJ1-6; D perhaps matches TRBD1 (6 bases). The V gene lost 1 base and the J gene lost 7 bases, with 23 bases spanning the gap. CDR1 is SEHNR, CDR2 FQNEAQ, per germline (reference sequence). CDR3 length: 19 amino acids.

The chain joins TRBV3-1 (or the pseudogene TRBV3-2) to TRBJ1-4, with 8 bases matching TRBD1. This CDR3 spans 15 amino acids. V shed 4 bases and J 7 bases; nucleotides not matched to a gene: 8. Germline V gene data show CDR1 as LGHDT and CDR2 as YNNKEL (reference sequence). The CDR3 DNA follows: TGTGCCAGCAGCCCTCCGGGACAGGTTCGTGAAAAACTGTTTTTT. It translates to CASSPPGQVREKLFF.

This clone has just a few counts. The V call is TRBV11-3, the J call TRBJ2-7; 12 bases agree with TRBD2. The germline gives CDR1 SGHNT, CDR2 YENEEA. The CDR3 contains 16 residues. With V trimmed by 5 bases and J by 6 bases, 11 bases remained unmatched. CDR3 sequence: CASSTWTSGKRGEQYF. CDR3 sequence (DNA): TGTGCCAGCAGCACCTGGACTAGCGGGAAAAGGGGCGAGCAGTACTTC.

J is TRBJ1-1 and V is TRBV29-1; D gene ambiguous. Germline-derived CDR1 and CDR2 are SQVTM and ANQGSEA. The CDR3 spans 11 residues. Trimming left V 5 bases short and J 0 bases short, with 4 bases between. The CDR3 reads CSVSVNTEAFF. CDR3 DNA sequence: TGCAGCGTTTCAGTGAACACTGAAGCTTTCTTT.

V and J are TRBV5-1 and TRBJ1-2, with a tentative D call TRBD1 (6 bases). The CDR3 sequence is 15 residues long. V gave up 0 bases and J gave up 1 base, with 10 bases separating them. Germline CDR1 SGHRS, CDR2 YFSETQ. DNA for the CDR3: TGCGCCAGCAGCTTGGAGACAGGCCTTAACTATGGCTACACCTTC. Translation: CASSLETGLNYGYTF.

The V gene is TRBV16, the J gene TRBJ2-5; D might be TRBD1 (5 bases). The length of the CDR3 is 13 residues. The V end lost 8 bases, the J end lost 4 bases, and 14 bases lay between the germline ends. Germline loops: CDR1 KGHSY, CDR2 FQNENV. CDR3 amino acids: CASDAPGSETQYF. The CDR3 DNA reads as TGTGCCAGCGACGCTCCAGGGTCAGAGACCCAGTACTTC.

The J gene is TRBJ2-2, the V gene TRBV7-6; possible D gene TRBD2, 6 bases. Germline V gene lookup returns CDR1 SGHVS and CDR2 FNYEAQ. This CDR3 region has 16 residues. V was trimmed by 4 bases and J by 6 bases, leaving 18 bases between them. CDR3 bases: TGTGCCAGCAGCTCCGGCAGACTAGTGCCGGCCGGGGAGCTGTTTTTT. It codes for CASSSGRLVPAGELFF.

The genes are TRBV29-1 and TRBJ2-3, with TRBD2 identical over 8 bases. The germline gives CDR1 SQVTM, CDR2 ANQGSEA. The CDR3 spans 15 residues. J was trimmed by 5 bases and V by 3 bases; bases with no gene match: 10. The DNA for the CDR3 is TGCAGCGTTGACGGGGTTAGCGGGGCGAAAGATACGCAGTATTTT. This translates into CSVDGVSGAKDTQYF.